This passage covers 32 T cell receptor beta chains from one sample sequenced in a study of Graves' ophthalmopathy and Graves' hyperthyroidism. From RNA, the CDR3 regions of TCR beta chains were amplified and sequenced. A first-round RT-PCR used HTBI primers, followed by a second-round multiplex PCR. TCRdb re-analysed the multiplex PCR reads in MiXCR, keeping a single row per CDR3 protein. The sample carries 350,000 to 400,000 distinct CDR3 sequences, 15% recorded once. Material: peripheral blood. The receptor set was obtained from a woman younger than 35 with stable Graves' hyperthyroidism.

This clonotype was picked up many times. CDR3 amino acids: CASRYSGGGETQYF. CDR3 sequence (DNA): TGTGCCAGCAGATACTCAGGGGGGGGAGAGACCCAGTACTTC. The J gene is TRBJ2-5, the V gene TRBV12-3 or TRBV12-4; the D gene could be TRBD1 or TRBD2 (7 bases each). The CDR3 has 14 amino acids. The germline V and J ends were trimmed by 6 bases and 4 bases, with 15 bases remaining between them.

This clonotype was seen repeatedly, ten times or more. The CDR3 here is CASSLMGGRTLNTGELFF. The CDR3 DNA reads TGTGCCAGCAGCCTCATGGGGGGAAGAACCCTGAACACCGGGGAGCTGTTTTTT. The V gene is TRBV9, the J gene TRBJ2-2; perhaps TRBD2 as D (6 bases). Trimming removed 4 bases from V and 1 base from J, with 20 bases in between. The CDR3 covers 18 residues. Germline V gene sequence: CDR1 SGDLS, CDR2 YYNGEE.

This clonotype was picked up many times. This chain connects TRBV6-5 to TRBJ2-5; 11 nucleotides line up with TRBD2. Per the germline V gene, CDR1 is MNHEY and CDR2 is SVGAGI. The CDR3 consists of 14 residues. The V and J ends lost 7 bases and 5 bases, in that order; junction bases with no gene match: 6. CDR3 sequence: CASMPTSGAETQYF. CDR3 bases: TGTGCCAGCATGCCGACTAGCGGGGCCGAGACCCAGTACTTC.

This clonotype was counted only a few times. The chain is built from TRBV12-3 or TRBV12-4 and TRBJ2-6; D is ambiguous. Trimming took 0 bases from V and 0 from J, leaving 12 bases between them. The CDR3 length is 18 residues. This CDR3 is CASSLALGRSSGANVLTF. CDR3 nucleotides: TGTGCCAGCAGTTTAGCGTTGGGTCGGAGCTCTGGGGCCAACGTCCTGACTTTC.

There are many counts of this clonotype. The chain carries TRBV2 and TRBJ2-2; the D is unclear. Germline CDR1 and CDR2: SNHLY and FYNNEI. V was clipped by 6 bases and J by 1 base, with 6 bases between them. CDR3 length: 13 amino acids. The CDR3 loop is CASRSLNTGELFF. CDR3 DNA: TGTGCCAGCAGGTCATTGAACACCGGGGAGCTGTTTTTT.

On this clonotype itself: A junction boundary mismatches the germline segment, possibly from a read error. V and J are TRBV7-7 and TRBJ2-5; D may be TRBD1 (5 bases). The CDR3 covers 14 residues. Germline V lookup: CDR1 SSHAT, CDR2 FNYEAQ (reference sequence). In DNA form, the CDR3 reads TGTGCTAGCAGCTTAGGGGTAGCCCAAGAGACCCAGTACTTC. This encodes CASSLGVAQETQYF.

The chain joins TRBV4-2 to TRBJ1-1; D possibly corresponds to TRBD1 (6 bases). The germline V gene has CDR1 LGHNA and CDR2 YNFKEQ. V shed 4 bases and J shed 3 bases, with 18 bases lying between them. This CDR3 spans 16 amino acids. The CDR3 protein is CASSRLLQGYHTEAFF. The CDR3 nucleotides are TGTGCCAGCAGCCGACTGTTACAGGGATATCACACTGAAGCTTTCTTT.

This clonotype has more than one count but fewer than ten. Its ends do not fully match the called genes, so a read error is possible. The chain has TRBV19 and TRBJ1-1; tentatively, D is TRBD1 (5 bases). Per the germline V gene, CDR1 is LNHDA and CDR2 is SQIVND (reference sequence). This CDR3 comprises 15 residues. In nucleotides, the CDR3 is TGTGCCAGTAGTAGCGGGGGTCTCCCCCTCGCTGAAGCTTGCTTT. It is translated as CASSSGGLPLAEACF. The variable domain in full, completed from reference TRBV19 and TRBJ1-1, reads DGGITQSPKYLFRKEGQNVTLSCEQNLNHDAMYWYRQDPGQGLRLIYYSQIVNDFQKGDIAEGYSVSREKKESFPLTVTSAQKNPTAFYLCASSSGGLPLAEACFGQGTRLTVV.

This clonotype was observed many times. The chain couples TRBV7-8 to TRBJ1-2; 7 bases are shared with TRBD1. This CDR3 contains 15 residues. Germline loops: CDR1 SGHVS, CDR2 FQNEAQ. Trimming took 7 bases from V and 2 from J; bases not matched to a gene: 10. The CDR3 loop is CASTRLRDSNYGYTF. The CDR3 DNA follows: TGTGCCAGCACCAGACTTAGGGACAGCAACTATGGCTACACCTTC.

This clonotype was counted many times. The chain carries TRBV6-1 and TRBJ1-1; a possible D gene is TRBD1 (6 bases). Trimming stripped 2 bases from V and 4 bases from J, with 8 bases between. Germline CDR1 reads MNHNS; CDR2 reads SASEGT. The CDR3 has 13 residues. The CDR3 reads CASSETGITEAFF. The CDR3 nucleotides read TGTGCCAGCAGTGAAACAGGGATCACTGAAGCTTTCTTT.

In this sample, this clonotype turned up many times. A much larger clone is a single base away; this may be a read error. This chain links TRBV7-3 with TRBJ1-2; D ambiguous. Trimming pared 3 bases from V and 1 base from J, leaving 6 bases between. Germline V gene sequence: CDR1 SGHTA, CDR2 FQGTGA. The CDR3 runs 13 residues. CDR3 nucleotide sequence: TGTGCCAGCAGCTTGGGGAATAACTATGGCTACACCTTC. Its translation: CASSLGNNYGYTF.

For this clonotype: Given a much more abundant clone one base away, this may be a read error. The chain uses TRBV7-6 and TRBJ2-2; D not resolved. Germline V gene data show CDR1 as SGHVS and CDR2 as FNYEAQ. The CDR3 has 13 amino acids. Written as DNA, the CDR3 is TGTTCCAGCAGCTCCGATCTCACCGGGGAGCTGTTTTTT. It encodes CSSSSDLTGELFF.

The V and J genes are TRBV12-3 or TRBV12-4 and TRBJ2-5; the D gene is possibly TRBD2 (6 bases). Trimming took 5 bases from V and 2 from J, leaving 9 bases between them. The CDR3 spans 13 residues. The CDR3 DNA reads as TGTGCCAGCAGTGCTAGCGTTCAAGAGACCCAGTACTTC. Its protein product is CASSASVQETQYF.

This clonotype was seen many times. V gene TRBV5-1 combines with J gene TRBJ1-1; D gene ambiguous. CDR1 and CDR2 from the germline V gene are SGHRS and YFSETQ. The V gene lost 1 base and the J gene lost 1 base, with 11 bases spanning the gap. The CDR3 runs to 15 residues. The CDR3 region is CASSLKDRWNTEAFF. The CDR3 coding sequence is TGCGCCAGCAGCTTGAAAGACCGGTGGAACACTGAAGCTTTCTTT.

This clonotype occurred a few times. The gene calls are TRBV2 and TRBJ1-1; D not resolved. V was trimmed by 4 bases and J by 0 bases, leaving 12 bases between them. Germline-derived CDR1 and CDR2 are SNHLY and FYNNEI. The CDR3 is 15 amino acids. The CDR3: CASSVDPHMNTEAFF. CDR3 sequence (DNA): TGTGCCAGCAGTGTAGACCCTCACATGAACACTGAAGCTTTCTTT.

This clonotype was detected many times. This sequence joins TRBV12-3 or TRBV12-4 and TRBJ1-1, with D possibly being TRBD1 (6 bases). V lost 2 bases, J lost 4 bases, and 17 bases lay in between. The CDR3 length is 16 residues. The CDR3 reads CASSLRDTLSGTEAFF. The DNA for the CDR3 is TGTGCCAGCAGTTTACGGGACACATTAAGCGGCACTGAAGCTTTCTTT.

Written as DNA, the CDR3 is TGTGCCAGCAGTTCCTTGACAGGGCTGCATGGCTACACCTTC. Translation: CASSSLTGLHGYTF. The chain is built from TRBV28 and TRBJ1-2; 7 bases are shared with TRBD1. CDR1 is MDHEN, CDR2 SYDVKM, per germline. V lost 4 bases to trimming and J lost 6 bases; unmatched junction nucleotides: 8. The CDR3 contains 14 residues.

This sequence joins TRBV11-1 and TRBJ2-5; a possible D gene is TRBD1 (6 bases). V was trimmed by 5 bases and J by 2 bases, leaving 12 bases between them. The CDR3 extends over 14 amino acids. CDR1 and CDR2 (germline): SGHAT, FQDESV (reference sequence). The CDR3: CASSADSFQETQYF. Written as DNA, the CDR3 is TGTGCCAGCAGCGCGGACAGCTTTCAAGAGACCCAGTACTTC.

This clonotype was found many times. The CDR3 loop is CASGLVLTYEQYF. The CDR3 coding sequence is TGTGCTAGTGGTTTGGTCCTAACCTACGAGCAGTACTTC. V usage is TRBV12-5 and J usage is TRBJ2-7; no clear D. V was trimmed by 0 bases and J by 2 bases, leaving 5 bases between them. This CDR3 region has 13 residues. The germline V gene encodes CDR1 LGHNT and CDR2 FRNRAP.

This clonotype was seen repeatedly, ten times or more. As DNA, the CDR3 is TGTGCCAGTACGGGACAGGGTTTGCCCCAGCATTTT. It encodes CASTGQGLPQHF. The V and J genes are TRBV2 and TRBJ1-5, with 9 bases identical to TRBD1. Germline CDR1 reads SNHLY; CDR2 reads FYNNEI. J gave up 9 bases and V 9 bases, and 6 bases lay outside the gene matches. The CDR3 totals 12 residues.

There are many counts of this clonotype. The chain is built from TRBV7-8 and TRBJ2-2; D is undetermined. CDR1 and CDR2 from the germline V gene are SGHVS and FQNEAQ. This CDR3 has 16 amino acids. Trimming took off 5 bases at V and 0 bases at J, with 13 bases between the two ends. The DNA for the CDR3 is TGTGCCAGCAGCAAGTTACCGACGGCGAACACCGGGGAGCTGTTTTTT. Translation: CASSKLPTANTGELFF.

The table lists this clonotype with a count of one. This chain links TRBV7-6 with TRBJ2-5; D gene unclear. The CDR3 sequence is 12 residues long. Trimming shortened V by 3 bases and J by 7 bases, and 9 bases separated the two germline ends. Germline V CDR1 and CDR2: SGHVS, FNYEAQ. In nucleotides, the CDR3 is TGTGCCAGCAGCTTTCCAGTGGGGACCCAGTACTTC. Amino acid sequence: CASSFPVGTQYF.

This clonotype came up many times. The rearrangement joins TRBV5-1 to TRBJ2-4, with a possible D match to TRBD1 (6 bases). The CDR3 contains 14 residues. V lost 0 bases and J 5 bases, leaving 9 bases between the germline ends. Germline V lookup: CDR1 SGHRS, CDR2 YFSETQ. The CDR3 nucleotides are TGCGCCAGCAGCTTGGGGGACACAGAAAACATTCAGTACTTC. This translates into CASSLGDTENIQYF.

Ten or more counts support this clonotype. The genes are TRBV12-3 or TRBV12-4 and TRBJ2-7; the match to TRBD2 covers 10 bases. The V and J ends lost 2 bases and 3 bases, in that order; junction bases with no gene match: 4. CDR3 length: 15 residues. CDR3: CASSLLAGDFYEQYF. The CDR3 DNA sequence: TGTGCCAGCAGTTTACTAGCGGGGGATTTCTACGAGCAGTACTTC.

The V and J genes are TRBV20-1 and TRBJ2-2, with TRBD1 identical over 7 bases. In germline, CDR1 is DFQATT, CDR2 SNEGSKA (reference sequence). There are 13 residues in the CDR3. After removal of 4 bases from V and 4 bases from J, the junction contained 3 bases not matched to a gene. CDR3 coding DNA: TGCAGTGCTAAGGGGGCTGGCACCGGGGAGCTGTTTTTT. Protein sequence: CSAKGAGTGELFF.

Comment on this clonotype: A much larger clone differs from this one at a single base, so this may be a read error. The rearrangement links TRBV6-1 to TRBJ2-7; 13 nucleotides line up with TRBD2. Germline-derived CDR1 and CDR2 are MNHNS and SASEGT. This CDR3 is built from 18 residues. The CDR3 here is CASSDTILAGGPPYERYF. The DNA for the CDR3 is TGTGCCAGCAGTGATACCATACTAGCGGGGGGGCCGCCCTACGAGCGGTACTTC.

This sequence joins TRBV7-2 and TRBJ2-7; 10 bases match TRBD2. The germline gives CDR1 SGHTA, CDR2 FQGNSA. The length of the CDR3 is 16 residues. With 2 bases clipped from V and 0 bases from J, the junction kept 4 bases outside the gene matches. The CDR3 nucleotides are TGTGCCAGCAGCTTATCCGCTAGCGGGAGCTCCTACGAGCAGTACTTC. Protein sequence: CASSLSASGSSYEQYF.

In its sample, this clonotype was seen many times. The V and J genes are TRBV7-2 and TRBJ1-1; D is ambiguous. This CDR3 has 14 residues. V gave up 7 bases and J gave up 1 base, with 13 bases separating them. Germline CDR1 is SGHTA and CDR2 is FQGNSA. The CDR3 nucleotides are TGTGCCAGCACCCCATCTATCGGGAACACTGAAGCTTTCTTT. Translating it yields CASTPSIGNTEAFF.

In its sample, this clonotype was seen a few times. Written as DNA, the CDR3 is TGCAGTGCTAGGCGGCAGTTGAACACTGAAGCTTTCTTT. It translates to CSARRQLNTEAFF. This chain joins TRBV20-1 and TRBJ1-1; D remains ambiguous. The V gene lost 3 bases and the J gene lost 0 bases, with 8 bases spanning the gap. This CDR3 is 13 amino acids long. CDR1 is DFQATT and CDR2 is SNEGSKA in the germline V gene (reference sequence).

This clonotype has at least ten counts. This sequence joins TRBV14 and TRBJ2-5; the D gene is possibly TRBD2 (5 bases). Germline CDR1 is SGHDN and CDR2 is FVKESK. This CDR3 has 14 amino acids. The V gene lost 2 bases and the J gene lost 5 bases, with 12 bases spanning the gap. CDR3 coding DNA: TGTGCCAGCAGCCAATACGCCGAGGGTGAGACCCAGTACTTC. This codes for CASSQYAEGETQYF.

This clonotype has at least ten counts. The chain links TRBV20-1 to TRBJ1-1; TRBD1 agrees at 8 bases. Germline V gives CDR1 DFQATT, CDR2 SNEGSKA (reference sequence). The CDR3 is made up of 13 amino acids. The junction had 8 bases not matched to a gene; V was cut back by 5 bases and J by 6 bases. This CDR3 reads CSAWEGRGPEAFF. Here the CDR3 DNA reads TGCAGTGCTTGGGAGGGCAGGGGGCCTGAAGCTTTCTTT.

The table lists this clonotype with a few counts. The gene calls are TRBV4-1 and TRBJ1-2; possibly TRBD1 for D (5 bases). Germline lookup yields CDR1 MGHRA and CDR2 YSYEKL. V lost 1 base and J 4 bases, leaving 10 bases between the germline ends. CDR3 length: 14 residues. CDR3 sequence: CASSQVIRGYGYTF. CDR3 coding DNA: TGCGCCAGCAGCCAAGTTATAAGGGGCTATGGCTACACCTTC.